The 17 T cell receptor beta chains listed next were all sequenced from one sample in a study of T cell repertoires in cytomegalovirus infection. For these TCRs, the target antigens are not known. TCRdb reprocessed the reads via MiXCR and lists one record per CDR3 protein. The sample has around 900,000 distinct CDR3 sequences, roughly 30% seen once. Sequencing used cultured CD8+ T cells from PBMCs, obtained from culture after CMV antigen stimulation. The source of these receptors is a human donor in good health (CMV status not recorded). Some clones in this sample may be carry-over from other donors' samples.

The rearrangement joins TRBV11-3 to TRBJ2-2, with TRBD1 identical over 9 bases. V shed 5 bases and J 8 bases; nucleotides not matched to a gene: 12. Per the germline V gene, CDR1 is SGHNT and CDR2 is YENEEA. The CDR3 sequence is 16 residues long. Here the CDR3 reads CASSADIQGAPGELFF. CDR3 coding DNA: TGTGCCAGCAGCGCCGACATACAGGGGGCGCCGGGGGAGCTGTTTTTT.

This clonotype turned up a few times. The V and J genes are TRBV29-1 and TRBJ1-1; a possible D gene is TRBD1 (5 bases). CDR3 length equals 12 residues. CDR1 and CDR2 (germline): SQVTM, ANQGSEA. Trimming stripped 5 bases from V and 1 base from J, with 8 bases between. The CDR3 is CSVSRANTEAFF. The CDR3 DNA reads TGCAGCGTTAGCAGGGCGAACACTGAAGCTTTCTTT.

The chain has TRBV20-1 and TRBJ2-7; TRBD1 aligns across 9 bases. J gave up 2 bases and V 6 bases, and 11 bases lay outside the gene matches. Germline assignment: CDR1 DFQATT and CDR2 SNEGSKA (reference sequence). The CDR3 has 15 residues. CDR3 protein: CSATPQGAPPYEQYF. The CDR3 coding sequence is TGCAGTGCAACCCCACAGGGGGCCCCACCCTACGAGCAGTACTTC.

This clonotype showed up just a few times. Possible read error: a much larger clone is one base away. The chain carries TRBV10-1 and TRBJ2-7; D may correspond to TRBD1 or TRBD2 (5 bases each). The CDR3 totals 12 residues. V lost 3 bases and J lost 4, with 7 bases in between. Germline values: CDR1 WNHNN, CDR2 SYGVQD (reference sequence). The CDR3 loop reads CASSDREYEQYF. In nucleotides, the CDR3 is TGCGCCAGCAGTGACAGGGAGTACGAGCAGTACTTC.

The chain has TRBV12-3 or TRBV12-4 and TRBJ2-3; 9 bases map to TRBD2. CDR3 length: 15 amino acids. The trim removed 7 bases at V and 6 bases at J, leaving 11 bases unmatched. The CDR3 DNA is TGTGCCAGCAACCCACCCGGGACTAGCTGGGATACGCAGTATTTT. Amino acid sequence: CASNPPGTSWDTQYF.

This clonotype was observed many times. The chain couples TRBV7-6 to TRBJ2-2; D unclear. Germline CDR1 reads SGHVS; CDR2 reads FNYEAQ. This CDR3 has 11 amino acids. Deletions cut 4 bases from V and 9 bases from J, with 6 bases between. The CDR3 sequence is CASSSDRELFF. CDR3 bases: TGTGCCAGCAGCTCAGACCGGGAGCTGTTTTTT.

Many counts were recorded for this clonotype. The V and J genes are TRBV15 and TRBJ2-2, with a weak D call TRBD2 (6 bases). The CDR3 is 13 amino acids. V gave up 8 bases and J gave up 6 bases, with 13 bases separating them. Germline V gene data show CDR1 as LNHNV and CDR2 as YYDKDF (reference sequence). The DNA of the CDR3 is TGTGCCACCGGGGACTCCCGTGCCGGGGAGCTGTTTTTT. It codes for CATGDSRAGELFF.

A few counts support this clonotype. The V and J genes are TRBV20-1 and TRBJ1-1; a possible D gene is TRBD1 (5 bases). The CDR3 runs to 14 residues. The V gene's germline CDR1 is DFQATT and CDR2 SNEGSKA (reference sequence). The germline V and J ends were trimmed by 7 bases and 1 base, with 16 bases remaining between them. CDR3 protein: CSGVPPQGNTEAFF. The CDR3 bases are TGCAGTGGAGTTCCCCCTCAGGGGAACACTGAAGCTTTCTTT.

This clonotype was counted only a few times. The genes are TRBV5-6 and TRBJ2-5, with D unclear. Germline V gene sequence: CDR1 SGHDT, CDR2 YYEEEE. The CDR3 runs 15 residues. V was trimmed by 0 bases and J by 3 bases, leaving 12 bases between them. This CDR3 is CASSLGRTDKETQYF. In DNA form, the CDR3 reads TGTGCCAGCAGCTTGGGACGGACCGATAAAGAGACCCAGTACTTC.

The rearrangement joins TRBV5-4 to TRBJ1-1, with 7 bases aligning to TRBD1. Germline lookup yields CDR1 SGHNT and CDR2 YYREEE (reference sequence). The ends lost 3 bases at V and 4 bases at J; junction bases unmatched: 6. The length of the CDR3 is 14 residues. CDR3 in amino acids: CASSSNRGATEAFF. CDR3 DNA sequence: TGTGCCAGCAGCTCTAACAGGGGAGCCACTGAAGCTTTCTTT.

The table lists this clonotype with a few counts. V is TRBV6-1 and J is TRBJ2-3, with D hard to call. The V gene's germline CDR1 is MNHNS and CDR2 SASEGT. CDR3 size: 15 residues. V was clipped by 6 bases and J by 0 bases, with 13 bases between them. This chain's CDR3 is CASRTTKSSTDTQYF. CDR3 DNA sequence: TGTGCCAGCAGAACCACAAAGTCTAGCACAGATACGCAGTATTTT.

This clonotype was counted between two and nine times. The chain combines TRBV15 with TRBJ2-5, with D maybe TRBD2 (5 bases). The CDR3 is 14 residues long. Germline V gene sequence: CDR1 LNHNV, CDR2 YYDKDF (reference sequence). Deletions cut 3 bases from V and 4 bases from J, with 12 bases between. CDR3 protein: CATSRLRGGETQYF. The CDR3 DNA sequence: TGTGCCACCAGCAGGTTGCGAGGAGGAGAGACCCAGTACTTC.

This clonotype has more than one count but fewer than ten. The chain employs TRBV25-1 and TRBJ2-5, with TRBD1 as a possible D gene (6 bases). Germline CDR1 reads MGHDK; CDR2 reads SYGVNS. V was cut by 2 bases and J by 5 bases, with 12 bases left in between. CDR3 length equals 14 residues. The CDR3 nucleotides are TGTGCCAGCAGTGAAGGGCAGGGGTGGGAGACCCAGTACTTC. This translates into CASSEGQGWETQYF. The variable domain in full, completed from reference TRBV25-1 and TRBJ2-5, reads EADIYQTPRYLVIGTGKKITLECSQTMGHDKMYWYQQDPGMELHLIHYSYGVNSTEKGDLSSESTVSRIRTEHFPLTLESARPSHTSQYLCASSEGQGWETQYFGPGTRLLVL.

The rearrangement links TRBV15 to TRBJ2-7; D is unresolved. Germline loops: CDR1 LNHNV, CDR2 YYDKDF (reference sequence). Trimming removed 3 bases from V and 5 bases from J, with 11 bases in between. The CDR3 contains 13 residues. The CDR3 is CATSSPGSNEQYF. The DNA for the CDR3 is TGTGCCACCAGCAGCCCCGGAAGCAACGAGCAGTACTTC.

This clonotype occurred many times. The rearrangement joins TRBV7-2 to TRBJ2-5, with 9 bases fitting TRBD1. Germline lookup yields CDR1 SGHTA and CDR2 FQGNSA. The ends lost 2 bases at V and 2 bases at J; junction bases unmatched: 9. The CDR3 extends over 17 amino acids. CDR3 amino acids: CASSLRDRGRGQETQYF. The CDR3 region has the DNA TGTGCCAGCAGCTTAAGAGACAGGGGGAGGGGACAAGAGACCCAGTACTTC.

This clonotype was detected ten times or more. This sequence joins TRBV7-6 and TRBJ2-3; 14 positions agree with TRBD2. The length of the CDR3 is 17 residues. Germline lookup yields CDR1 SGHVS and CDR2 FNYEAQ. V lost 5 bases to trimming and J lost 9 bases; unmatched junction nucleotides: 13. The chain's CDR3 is CASSPSTSGGAGNTQYF. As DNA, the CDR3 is TGTGCCAGCAGCCCCTCGACTAGCGGGGGGGCCGGGAACACGCAGTATTTT.

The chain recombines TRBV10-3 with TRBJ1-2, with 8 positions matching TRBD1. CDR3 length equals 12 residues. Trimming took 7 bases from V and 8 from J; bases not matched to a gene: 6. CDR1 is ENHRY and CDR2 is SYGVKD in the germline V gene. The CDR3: CAIIMGTGGYTF. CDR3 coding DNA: TGTGCCATCATAATGGGGACAGGAGGCTACACCTTC.